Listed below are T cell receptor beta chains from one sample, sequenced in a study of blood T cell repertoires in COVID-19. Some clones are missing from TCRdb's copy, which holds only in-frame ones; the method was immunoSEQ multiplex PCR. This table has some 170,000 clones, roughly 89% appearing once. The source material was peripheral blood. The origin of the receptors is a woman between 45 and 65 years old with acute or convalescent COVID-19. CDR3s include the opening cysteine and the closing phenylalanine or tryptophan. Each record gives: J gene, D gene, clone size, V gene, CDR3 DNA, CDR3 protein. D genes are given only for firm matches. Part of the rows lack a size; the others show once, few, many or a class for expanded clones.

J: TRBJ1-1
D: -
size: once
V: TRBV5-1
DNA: TGCGCCAGCAGCTTGTTACGGGTAGATGACACTGAAGCTTTCTTT
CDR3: CASSLLRVDDTEAFF

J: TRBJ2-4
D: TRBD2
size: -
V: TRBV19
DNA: TGTGCCAGTAGTTTTAGAGCGGGGGCAGCCAAAAACATTCAGTACTTC
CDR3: CASSFRAGAAKNIQYF

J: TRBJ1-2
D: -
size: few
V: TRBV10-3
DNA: TGTGCCATCAAGCCCTACGAGAACTATGGCTACACCTTC
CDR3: CAIKPYENYGYTF

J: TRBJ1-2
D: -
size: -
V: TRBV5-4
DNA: TGTGCCAGCAGCTCCTCTGGGGGGGGTGGAGGCTACACCTTC
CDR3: CASSSSGGGGGYTF

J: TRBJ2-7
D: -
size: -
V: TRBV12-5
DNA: TGTGCTAGTGGTATCTCGGGCTACGAGCAGTACTTC
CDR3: CASGISGYEQYF

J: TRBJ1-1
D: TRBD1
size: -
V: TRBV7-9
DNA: TGTGCCAGCAGCTTGGGACAGCATGGCCCAGCTTTCTTT
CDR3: CASSLGQHGPAFF

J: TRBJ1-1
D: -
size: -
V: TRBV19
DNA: TGTGCCAGTAGTATAGACAGGGGCGGAACTGAAGCTTTCTTT
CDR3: CASSIDRGGTEAFF

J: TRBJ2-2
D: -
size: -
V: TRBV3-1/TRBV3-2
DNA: TGTGCCAGCAGCCTTCGTTTACAGCTCACCGGGGAGCTGTTTTTT
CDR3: CASSLRLQLTGELFF

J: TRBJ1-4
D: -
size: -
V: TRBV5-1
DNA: TGCGCCAGCAGCGCCACAGGGTCTACTCCTGAAAAACTGTTTTTT
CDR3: CASSATGSTPEKLFF

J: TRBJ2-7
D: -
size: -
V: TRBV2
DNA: TGTGCCAGCACCAACGGACAGCCTTCCTACGAGCAGTACTTC
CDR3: CASTNGQPSYEQYF

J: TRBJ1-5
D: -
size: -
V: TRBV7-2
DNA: TGTGCCAGCAGCTTAACGTCAGGGGATCAGCCCCAGCATTTT
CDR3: CASSLTSGDQPQHF

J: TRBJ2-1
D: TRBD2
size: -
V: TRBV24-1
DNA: TGTGCCACCAGTCGATTGGGGGGGAATGAGCAGTTCTTC
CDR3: CATSRLGGNEQFF

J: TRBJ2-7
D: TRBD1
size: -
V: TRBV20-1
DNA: TGCAGTGCTACTGACGACAGGGAGCAAGAGCAGTACTTC
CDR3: CSATDDREQEQYF

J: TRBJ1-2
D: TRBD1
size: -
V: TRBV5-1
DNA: TGCGCCAGCAGCCAACAGGGGGCCTATGGCTACACCTTC
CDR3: CASSQQGAYGYTF

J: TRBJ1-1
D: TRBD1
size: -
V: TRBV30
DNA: TGTGCCTGGAGAGTTAGATACAGGGGGTATGGGACTGAAGCTTTCTTT
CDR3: CAWRVRYRGYGTEAFF

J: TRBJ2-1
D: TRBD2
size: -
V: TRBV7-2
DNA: TGTGCCAGCAGCCTTAGCGGGAGTTGGGATGAGCAGTTCTTC
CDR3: CASSLSGSWDEQFF

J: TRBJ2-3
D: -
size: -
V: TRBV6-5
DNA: TGTGCCAGCAGTTATAGCGGCACCACAGATACGCAGTATTTT
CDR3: CASSYSGTTDTQYF

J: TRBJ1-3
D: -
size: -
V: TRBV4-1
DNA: TGCGCCAGCAGCCAAGCCAGGGTTCGAGGAAACACCATATATTTT
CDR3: CASSQARVRGNTIYF

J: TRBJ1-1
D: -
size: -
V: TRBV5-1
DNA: TGCGCCAGCAGCGCCGGAGTAGGGAACACTGAAGCTTTCTTT
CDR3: CASSAGVGNTEAFF

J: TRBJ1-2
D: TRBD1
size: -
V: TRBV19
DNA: TGTGCCAGTAGTATGGGGCAGGGGGCTGACTATGGCTACACCTTC
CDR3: CASSMGQGADYGYTF

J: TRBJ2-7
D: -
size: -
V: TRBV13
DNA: TGTGCCAGCAGCTTTTGGGCCCGGGATTGGGAGCAGTACTTC
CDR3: CASSFWARDWEQYF

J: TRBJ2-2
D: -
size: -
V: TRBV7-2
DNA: TGTGCCAGCAGCCCCGAGGGGGTTGCAACCGGGGAGCTGTTTTTT
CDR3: CASSPEGVATGELFF

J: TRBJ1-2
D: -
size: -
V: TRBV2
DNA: TGTGCCAGCATTCCCGACAGCTATGGCTACACCTTC
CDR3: CASIPDSYGYTF

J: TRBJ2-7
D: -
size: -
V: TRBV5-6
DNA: TGTGCCAGCAGCACGTGGGCGTACGAGCAGTACTTC
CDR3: CASSTWAYEQYF

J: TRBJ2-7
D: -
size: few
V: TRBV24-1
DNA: TGTGCAGGGGTTTATCACGAGCAGTACTTC
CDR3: CAGVYHEQYF

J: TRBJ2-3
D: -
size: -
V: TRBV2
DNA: TGTGCCAGCAAAAGCAGGGGCGCAGATACGCAGTATTTT
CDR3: CASKSRGADTQYF

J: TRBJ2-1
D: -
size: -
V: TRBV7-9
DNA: TGTGCCAGCAGCTTAGTTACAGGTTACAATGAGCAGTTCTTC
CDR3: CASSLVTGYNEQFF

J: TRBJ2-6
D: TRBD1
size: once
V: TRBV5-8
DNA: TGTGCCAGCACCCGGACAGGGGCCTTTACCGGGGCCAACGTCCTGACTTTC
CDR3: CASTRTGAFTGANVLTF

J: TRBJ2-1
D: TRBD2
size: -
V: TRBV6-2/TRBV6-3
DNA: TGTGCCAGCAGTCAGGGACTAGCTGGGCATGAGCAGTTCTTC
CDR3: CASSQGLAGHEQFF

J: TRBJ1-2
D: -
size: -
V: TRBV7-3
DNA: TGTGCCAGCAGTCCTACGGGGGATGGTGGCTACACCTTC
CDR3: CASSPTGDGGYTF

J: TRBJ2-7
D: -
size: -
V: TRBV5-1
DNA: TGCGCCAGCAGCGGCGGGACGCATCAGTACGAGCAGTACTTC
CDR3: CASSGGTHQYEQYF

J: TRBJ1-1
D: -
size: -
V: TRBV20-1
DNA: TGCAGTGCTAGACCGTTGACTGAAGCTTTCTTT
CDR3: CSARPLTEAFF

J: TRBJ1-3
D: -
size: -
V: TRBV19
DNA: TGTGCCAGTAGTCCCACGGGGGTGAGGGGAAACACCATATATTTT
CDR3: CASSPTGVRGNTIYF

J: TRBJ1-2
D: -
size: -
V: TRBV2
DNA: TGTGCCAGCAGTCCGGGAGGGAACCACTATGGCTACACCTTC
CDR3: CASSPGGNHYGYTF

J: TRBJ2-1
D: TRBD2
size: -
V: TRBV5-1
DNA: TGCGCCAGCAGCATTAGCGGGAGAGGGGATGAGCAGTTCTTC
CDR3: CASSISGRGDEQFF

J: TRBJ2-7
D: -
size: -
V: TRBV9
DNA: TGTGCCAGCAGCGTTAGAGACAGGAACACCTACGAGCAGTACTTC
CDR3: CASSVRDRNTYEQYF

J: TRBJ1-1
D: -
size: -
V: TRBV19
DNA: TGTGCCAGTAGTCCAGGGGTGTGGACTGAAGCTTTCTTT
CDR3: CASSPGVWTEAFF

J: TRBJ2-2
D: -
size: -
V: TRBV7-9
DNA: TGTGCCAGCAGCTTATTTTACAGGGAAGGGGAGCTGTTTTTT
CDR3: CASSLFYREGELFF

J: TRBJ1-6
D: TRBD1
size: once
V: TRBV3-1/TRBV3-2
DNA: TGTGCCAGCAGCCAAGGGACAGGGAGTAATTCACCCCTCCACTTT
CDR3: CASSQGTGSNSPLHF

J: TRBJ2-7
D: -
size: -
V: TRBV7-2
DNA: TGTGCCAGCAGCACAGGGGGGGCTTCCTACGAGCAGTACTTC
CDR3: CASSTGGASYEQYF

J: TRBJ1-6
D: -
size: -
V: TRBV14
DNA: TGTGCCAGCAGTGGGAGGGGGTGGAATTCACCCCTCCACTTT
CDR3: CASSGRGWNSPLHF

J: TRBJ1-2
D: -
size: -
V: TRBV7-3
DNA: TGTGCCAGCTCTTTATCCGGGACGGGAGCTAACTATGGCTACACCTTC
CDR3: CASSLSGTGANYGYTF